The sequence of this TCR beta chain was determined in a study of vaccination effects on CD4 cells after COVID-19. Across the whole study: From a couple of convalescent patients, samples were taken 16 days and one week before vaccination. Findings and caveats of the study: Mainly new vaccine-induced clones made up the post-vaccine spike-reactive clones in convalescents. In the late period after vaccination, infection- and vaccine-induced clones contracted markedly.

CDR3 length: 14 residues. The junction had 10 bases not matched to a gene; V was cut back by 7 bases and J by 5 bases. Germline CDR1 reads LGHDT; CDR2 reads YNNKEL (reference sequence). ViraFEST used viral peptide pools to expand antigen-specific CD4+ T cells before sequencing. Having been cultured for about 10 days, the cells underwent CD4+ T cell isolation. The person had PCR-confirmed SARS-CoV-2 infection between March and December 2020. It was on days 3 and 7 that half the medium was replaced with IL-2 medium. A single count supports this clone. Its target is not known. Some clones are missing from TCRdb's copy, which holds only in-frame ones; the method was immunoSEQ multiplex PCR. The data show some 35,000 clones, around 69% seen once.

The chain uses TRBV3-1 (or the pseudogene TRBV3-2) and TRBJ2-5; 7 bases are shared with TRBD1. The TCR comes from a human donor who had a prior SARS-CoV-2 infection. The material was CD4+ T cells from PBMCs cultured with HCoV-NL63 spike peptides, obtained before COVID-19 vaccination. CDR3 sequence reads: CASIVQGERETQYF. In nucleotides, the CDR3 is TGTGCCAGCATCGTCCAGGGGGAACGGGAGACCCAGTACTTC.